Listed here are 7 T cell receptor beta chains from one sample, sequenced in a study of blood T cell repertoires in COVID-19. Sequencing used immunoSEQ multiplex PCR; TCRdb keeps in-frame clones, though not all of them. The sample contains a few hundred thousand clones, approximately 83% of which appear only once. Sample: peripheral blood. The receptors were gathered from a woman aged 65 to 85 with acute or convalescent COVID-19.

This CDR3 reads CASSYIGVQQYF. The CDR3 DNA is TGTGCCAGCAGTTACATCGGGGTACAGCAGTACTTC. The chain employs TRBV6-6 and TRBJ2-7; maybe TRBD2 (5 bases). Trimming removed 2 bases from V and 8 bases from J, with 10 bases in between. This CDR3 contains 12 residues. Germline assignment: CDR1 MNHNY and CDR2 SVGAGI (reference sequence).

The chain joins TRBV5-1 to TRBJ1-1; maybe TRBD1 (5 bases). Germline V gene sequence: CDR1 SGHRS, CDR2 YFSETQ. The CDR3 totals 14 residues. Trimming stripped 0 bases from V and 7 bases from J, with 13 bases between. CDR3 nucleotides: TGCGCCAGCAGCTTGGGTTCTACGGGGGGTGAAGCTTTCTTT. This translates into CASSLGSTGGEAFF.

The chain uses TRBV10-1 and TRBJ2-3; TRBD2 matches at 11 bases. Germline V gene data show CDR1 as WNHNN and CDR2 as SYGVQD (reference sequence). The CDR3 length is 16 residues. J gave up 2 bases and V 6 bases, and 7 bases lay outside the gene matches. CDR3 protein: CASSPGTSGLTDTQYF. CDR3 nucleotide sequence: TGCGCCAGCAGCCCCGGGACTAGCGGACTCACAGATACGCAGTATTTT.

The V call is TRBV6-1, the J call TRBJ1-2, with D unresolved. CDR1 MNHNS and CDR2 SASEGT come from the germline V gene. The CDR3 spans 15 residues. V was trimmed by 1 base and J by 4 bases, leaving 13 bases between them. The CDR3 sequence is CASSEVLGTVYGYTF. For the CDR3, the DNA is TGTGCCAGCAGTGAAGTATTGGGTACAGTCTATGGCTACACCTTC.

The chain combines TRBV7-9 with TRBJ2-7; the match to TRBD1 covers 9 bases. Germline V CDR1 and CDR2: SEHNR, FQNEAQ (reference sequence). After removal of 4 bases from V and 0 bases from J, the junction contained 1 base not matched to a gene. CDR3 length: 14 amino acids. CDR3 sequence (DNA): TGTGCCAGCAGCTGGGACAGGGTCTCCTACGAGCAGTACTTC. Its protein product is CASSWDRVSYEQYF.

The chain joins TRBV11-2 to TRBJ2-3, with a possible D match to TRBD1 (6 bases). With 3 bases removed from V and 0 bases from J, the gap between germline ends came to 13 bases. The CDR3 spans 16 residues. Germline assignment: CDR1 SGHAT and CDR2 FQNNGV. In DNA, the CDR3 is TGTGCCAGCAGCTTTGTGAGGGGGTCTAGCACAGATACGCAGTATTTT. Protein sequence: CASSFVRGSSTDTQYF.

The genes are TRBV19 and TRBJ1-1; TRBD1 aligns across 8 bases. V gave up 6 bases and J gave up 6 bases; unmatched junction bases: 9. CDR3 length equals 14 residues. Germline V CDR1 and CDR2: LNHDA, SQIVND (reference sequence). CDR3 sequence reads: CASSRRDRYAEAFF. CDR3 nucleotide sequence: TGTGCCAGTAGCCGCCGGGACAGGTATGCTGAAGCTTTCTTT.